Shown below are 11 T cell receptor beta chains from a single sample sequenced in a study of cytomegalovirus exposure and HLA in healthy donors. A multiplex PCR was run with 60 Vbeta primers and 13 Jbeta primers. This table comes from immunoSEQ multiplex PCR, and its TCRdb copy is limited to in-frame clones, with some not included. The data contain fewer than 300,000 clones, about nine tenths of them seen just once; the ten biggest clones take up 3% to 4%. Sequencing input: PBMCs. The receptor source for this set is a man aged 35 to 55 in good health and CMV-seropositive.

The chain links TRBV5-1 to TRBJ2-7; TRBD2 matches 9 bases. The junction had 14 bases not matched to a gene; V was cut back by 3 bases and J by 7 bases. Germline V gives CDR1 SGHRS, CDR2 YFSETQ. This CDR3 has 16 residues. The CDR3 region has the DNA TGCGCCAGCAGCTCGGCGGCGGCGGGAGGGCCGGGAGAGCAGTACTTC. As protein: CASSSAAAGGPGEQYF.

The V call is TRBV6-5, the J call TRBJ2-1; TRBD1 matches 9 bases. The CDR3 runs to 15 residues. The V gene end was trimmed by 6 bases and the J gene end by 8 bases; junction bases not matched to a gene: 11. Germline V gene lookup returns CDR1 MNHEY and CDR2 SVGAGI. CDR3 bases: TGTGCCAGCAGCTCCCCGGACAGGGGAAGGGATGAGCAGTTCTTC. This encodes CASSSPDRGRDEQFF.

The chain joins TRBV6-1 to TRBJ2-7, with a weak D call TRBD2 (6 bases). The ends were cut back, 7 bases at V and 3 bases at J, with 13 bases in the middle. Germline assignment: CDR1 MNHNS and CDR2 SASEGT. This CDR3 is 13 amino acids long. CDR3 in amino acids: CASIWDLNYEQYF. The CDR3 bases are TGTGCCAGCATATGGGACTTGAACTACGAGCAGTACTTC.

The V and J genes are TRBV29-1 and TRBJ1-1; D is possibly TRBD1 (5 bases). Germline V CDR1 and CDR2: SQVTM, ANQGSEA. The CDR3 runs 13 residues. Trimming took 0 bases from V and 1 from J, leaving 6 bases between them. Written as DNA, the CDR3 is TGCAGCGTTGAAGAGGGGCGGAACACTGAAGCTTTCTTT. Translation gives CSVEEGRNTEAFF.

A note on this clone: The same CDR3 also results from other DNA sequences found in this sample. CDR3 in DNA: TGTGCCAGCTCACCGGGACAGGGGGCCTACGAGCAGTACTTC. This codes for CASSPGQGAYEQYF. The V call is TRBV18, the J call TRBJ2-7; 11 nucleotides align to TRBD1. The CDR3 totals 14 residues. Germline CDR1 and CDR2: KGHSH and LQKENI. V dropped 3 bases and J dropped 2; count of bases not matched to a gene: 0.

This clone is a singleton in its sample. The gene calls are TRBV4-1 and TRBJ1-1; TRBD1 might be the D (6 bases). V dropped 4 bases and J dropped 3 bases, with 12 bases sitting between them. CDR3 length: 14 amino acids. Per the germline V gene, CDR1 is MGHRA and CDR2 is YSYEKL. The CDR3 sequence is CASSRLTGYTEAFF. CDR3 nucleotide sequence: TGCGCCAGCAGCCGCCTTACAGGGTACACTGAAGCTTTCTTT.

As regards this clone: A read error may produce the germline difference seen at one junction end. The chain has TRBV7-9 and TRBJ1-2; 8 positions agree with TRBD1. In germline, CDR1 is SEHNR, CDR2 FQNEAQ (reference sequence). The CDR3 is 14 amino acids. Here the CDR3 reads CSSSPRTGFYGYTF. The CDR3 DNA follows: TGTTCCAGCAGCCCGCGGACAGGGTTCTATGGCTACACCTTC. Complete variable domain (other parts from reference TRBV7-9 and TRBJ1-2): DTGVSQNPRHKITKRGQNVTFRCDPISEHNRLYWYRQTLGQGPEFLTYFQNEAQLEKSRLLSDRFSAERPKGSFSTLEIQRTEQGDSAMYLCSSSPRTGFYGYTFGSGTRLTVV.

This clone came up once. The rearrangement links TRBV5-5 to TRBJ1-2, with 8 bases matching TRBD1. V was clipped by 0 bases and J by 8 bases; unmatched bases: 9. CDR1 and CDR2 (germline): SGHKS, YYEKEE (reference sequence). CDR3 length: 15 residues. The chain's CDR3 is CASSLEDRTGLGYTF. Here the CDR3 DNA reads TGTGCCAGCAGCTTGGAAGACAGGACAGGGTTAGGCTACACCTTC.

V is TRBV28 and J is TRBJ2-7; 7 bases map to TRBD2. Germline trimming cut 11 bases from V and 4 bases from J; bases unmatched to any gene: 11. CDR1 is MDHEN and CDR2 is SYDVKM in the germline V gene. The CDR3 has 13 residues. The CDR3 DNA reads TGTGCCGGCGCCTCGGGACTATCATACGAGCAGTACTTC. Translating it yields CAGASGLSYEQYF.

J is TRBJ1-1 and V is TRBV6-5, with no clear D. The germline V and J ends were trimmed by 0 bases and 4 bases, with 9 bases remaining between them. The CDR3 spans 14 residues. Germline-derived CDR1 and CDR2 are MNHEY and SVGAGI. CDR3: CASSYSRVGTEAFF. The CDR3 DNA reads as TGTGCCAGCAGTTACTCGAGGGTGGGCACTGAAGCTTTCTTT.

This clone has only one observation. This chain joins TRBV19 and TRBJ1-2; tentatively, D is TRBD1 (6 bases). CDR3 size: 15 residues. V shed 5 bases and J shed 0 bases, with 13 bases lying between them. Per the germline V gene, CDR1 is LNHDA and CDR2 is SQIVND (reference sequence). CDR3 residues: CASSVTDSSNYGYTF. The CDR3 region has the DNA TGTGCCAGTAGTGTAACGGACAGCTCTAACTATGGCTACACCTTC.